Following are 5 T cell receptor beta chains from one sample sequenced in a study of blood T cell repertoires in COVID-19. Assay: immunoSEQ multiplex PCR; the TCRdb copy retains only in-frame clones and omits some. The sample has over 200,000 clones; 81% are singletons. Sequenced: PBMCs or T cells enriched from blood (not recorded which). The receptors shown here come from a middle-aged man who had recovered from COVID-19.

This clone was seen a handful of times. The chain couples TRBV27 to TRBJ2-7; D is undetermined. The CDR3 totals 13 residues. Trimming shortened V by 3 bases and J by 1 base, and 7 bases separated the two germline ends. The germline V gene has CDR1 MNHEY and CDR2 SMNVEV (reference sequence). The CDR3 protein is CASSLKLSYEQYF. The CDR3 DNA is TGTGCCAGCAGTTTGAAGCTTTCCTACGAGCAGTACTTC.

This clone was seen just once. V is TRBV6-5 and J is TRBJ2-3; D might be TRBD2 (6 bases). This CDR3 contains 13 residues. V lost 6 bases, J lost 8 bases, and 15 bases lay in between. CDR1 MNHEY and CDR2 SVGAGI come from the germline V gene. Written as DNA, the CDR3 is TGTGCCAGCAGCAATAGCGGAGTAGGTACGCAGTATTTT. Its protein is CASSNSGVGTQYF.

The V call is TRBV19, the J call TRBJ2-5, with 9 bases lining up with TRBD1. CDR3 length: 13 residues. Germline CDR1 reads LNHDA; CDR2 reads SQIVND (reference sequence). J was trimmed by 7 bases and V by 3 bases; bases with no gene match: 3. In DNA, the CDR3 is TGTGCCAGTAGTATGGCACAGGGGGCGACCCAGTACTTC. It encodes CASSMAQGATQYF.

The chain recombines TRBV5-5 with TRBJ1-1, with a weak D call TRBD1 (6 bases). Germline values: CDR1 SGHKS, CDR2 YYEKEE (reference sequence). Trimming pared 2 bases from V and 0 bases from J, leaving 20 bases between. The CDR3 length is 18 residues. The CDR3 protein is CASSFYYSGAPMNTEAFF. As DNA, the CDR3 is TGTGCCAGCAGCTTTTATTACTCAGGGGCCCCCATGAACACTGAAGCTTTCTTT.

Concerning this clone: This CDR3 is also generated by other DNA sequences in the sample. The genes are TRBV5-1 and TRBJ2-3; D perhaps matches TRBD2 (5 bases). V dropped 0 bases and J dropped 5 bases, with 7 bases sitting between them. Germline V gives CDR1 SGHRS, CDR2 YFSETQ. This CDR3 has 13 residues. The CDR3 protein is CASSLEGGDTQYF. The CDR3 region has the DNA TGCGCCAGCAGCTTGGAAGGAGGAGATACGCAGTATTTT.